This is a list of T cell receptor beta chains from one sample in a study of blood T cell repertoires in COVID-19. Measured with immunoSEQ multiplex PCR; TCRdb has only the in-frame clones, and not every one. Among about 300,000 clones listed, around 86% were seen once. Sequencing input: PBMCs or T cells enriched from blood (not recorded which). The receptor source for this set is a woman aged 40 to 50 who had recovered from COVID-19. Each CDR3 is given with its conserved first and last residue. A D gene is named only where the DNA matches it firmly. Size tells how often a clone was seen (once, few, many) or the class of an expanded clone, and some rows leave it out.

D: -; V: TRBV9; J: TRBJ2-7; size: many; CDR3: CASSATGNSYEQYF; DNA: TGTGCCAGCAGTGCCACAGGGAACTCCTACGAGCAGTACTTC
D: -; V: TRBV9; J: TRBJ2-5; size: -; CDR3: CASSVGPSREETQYF; DNA: TGTGCCAGCAGCGTAGGTCCTAGCAGAGAAGAGACCCAGTACTTC
D: TRBD1; V: TRBV27; J: TRBJ1-2; size: once; CDR3: CASKPRQGVQGYTF; DNA: TGTGCCAGCAAACCCAGACAGGGGGTTCAGGGCTACACCTTC
D: TRBD1; V: TRBV5-4; J: TRBJ2-3; size: -; CDR3: CASSRDRGRTDTQYF; DNA: TGTGCCAGCAGCCGGGACAGGGGAAGGACAGATACGCAGTATTTT
D: -; V: TRBV9; J: TRBJ2-3; size: -; CDR3: CASSGGTVSTDTQYF; DNA: TGTGCCAGCAGCGGCGGGACGGTTAGCACAGATACGCAGTATTTT
D: -; V: TRBV5-1; J: TRBJ1-4; size: -; CDR3: CASSPDGTQGKLFF; DNA: TGCGCCAGCAGCCCGGACGGAACCCAGGGAAAACTGTTTTTT
D: -; V: TRBV2; J: TRBJ1-1; size: -; CDR3: CASTIESGNTEAFF; DNA: TGTGCCAGCACCATAGAATCGGGAAACACTGAAGCTTTCTTT
D: -; V: TRBV6-1; J: TRBJ2-3; size: -; CDR3: CASSEIRLLGTDTQYF; DNA: TGTGCCAGCAGTGAAATTCGGCTTCTAGGCACAGATACGCAGTATTTT
D: -; V: TRBV6-5; J: TRBJ2-2; size: -; CDR3: CASRLGLAGELFF; DNA: TGTGCCAGCAGACTCGGACTGGCCGGGGAGCTGTTTTTT
D: -; V: TRBV18; J: TRBJ1-1; size: -; CDR3: CASSSTRVLNTEAFF; DNA: TGTGCCAGCTCATCAACCAGGGTCCTGAACACTGAAGCTTTCTTT
D: TRBD2; V: TRBV5-1; J: TRBJ2-5; size: -; CDR3: CASSDPGLAGGAETQYF; DNA: TGCGCCAGCAGCGACCCGGGACTAGCGGGAGGAGCAGAGACCCAGTACTTC
D: TRBD1; V: TRBV7-2; J: TRBJ2-5; size: once; CDR3: CASSFGTGQETQYF; DNA: TGTGCCAGCAGCTTCGGGACAGGCCAAGAGACCCAGTACTTC
D: -; V: TRBV19; J: TRBJ1-1; size: -; CDR3: CASTQTGPPHTEAFF; DNA: TGTGCCAGTACCCAGACAGGCCCTCCGCACACTGAAGCTTTCTTT
D: -; V: TRBV4-1; J: TRBJ2-7; size: -; CDR3: CASSQVLTLPANGQYF; DNA: TGCGCCAGCAGCCAAGTATTGACTCTCCCGGCTAATGGGCAGTACTTC
D: -; V: TRBV5-8; J: TRBJ2-7; size: -; CDR3: CASSSRRYEQYF; DNA: TGTGCCAGCAGCTCACGGAGATACGAGCAGTACTTC
D: TRBD2; V: TRBV25-1; J: TRBJ2-1; size: -; CDR3: CASSRGSGNNEQFF; DNA: TGTGCCAGCAGTCGTGGTAGCGGGAACAATGAGCAGTTCTTC
D: TRBD1; V: TRBV12-3/TRBV12-4; J: TRBJ1-1; size: -; CDR3: CASSSQGSEAFF; DNA: TGTGCCAGCAGTTCACAGGGGAGTGAAGCTTTCTTT
D: -; V: TRBV30; J: TRBJ2-6; size: -; CDR3: CAALAPSGANVLTF; DNA: TGTGCCGCGCTAGCACCCTCTGGGGCCAACGTCCTGACTTTC
D: TRBD1; V: TRBV5-1; J: TRBJ2-5; size: once; CDR3: CASSLDRGWETQYF; DNA: TGCGCCAGCAGCTTGGACAGGGGGTGGGAGACCCAGTACTTC
D: -; V: TRBV5-1; J: TRBJ2-5; size: -; CDR3: CASSPGPGSQETQYF; DNA: TGCGCCAGCAGCCCTGGTCCGGGTTCGCAAGAGACCCAGTACTTC
D: TRBD1; V: TRBV5-1; J: TRBJ1-1; size: -; CDR3: CASSLRTGMNTEAFF; DNA: TGCGCCAGCAGCTTACGGACAGGGATGAACACTGAAGCTTTCTTT
D: TRBD1; V: TRBV2; J: TRBJ2-6; size: -; CDR3: CASSVLQGRRANVLTF; DNA: TGTGCCAGCAGTGTTCTACAGGGGCGAAGGGCCAACGTCCTGACTTTC
D: TRBD1; V: TRBV2; J: TRBJ1-1; size: few; CDR3: CASSLDRDSSSTEAFF; DNA: TGTGCCAGCAGCCTCGACCGGGACAGTTCGAGCACTGAAGCTTTCTTT
D: -; V: TRBV6-5; J: TRBJ1-6; size: -; CDR3: CASSYRSSYNSPLHF; DNA: TGTGCCAGCAGTTACAGGAGCTCCTATAATTCACCCCTCCACTTT
D: -; V: TRBV23-1; J: TRBJ2-7; size: -; CDR3: CAVPFSGEQYF; DNA: TGCGCCGTTCCTTTCTCCGGCGAGCAGTACTTC
D: -; V: TRBV18; J: TRBJ2-7; size: -; CDR3: CASSPPMMAEQYF; DNA: TGTGCCAGCTCACCACCGATGATGGCCGAGCAGTACTTC
D: -; V: TRBV4-1; J: TRBJ2-1; size: -; CDR3: CASSHLYLGHNEQFF; DNA: TGCGCCAGCAGCCACCTATATCTGGGCCACAATGAGCAGTTCTTC
D: TRBD1; V: TRBV5-4; J: TRBJ2-5; size: -; CDR3: CASSLGGGWETQYF; DNA: TGTGCCAGCAGCTTGGGAGGGGGCTGGGAGACCCAGTACTTC
D: TRBD2; V: TRBV10-3; J: TRBJ2-1; size: once; CDR3: CAISESPTSGSFDEQFF; DNA: TGTGCCATCAGTGAGTCCCCCACTAGCGGGAGCTTCGATGAGCAGTTCTTC
D: -; V: TRBV27; J: TRBJ1-5; size: -; CDR3: CASSSFFNQPQHF; DNA: TGTGCCAGCAGTTCGTTTTTCAATCAGCCCCAGCATTTT
D: -; V: TRBV5-4; J: TRBJ2-7; size: -; CDR3: CASSQASGAYEQYF; DNA: TGTGCCAGCAGCCAGGCTTCCGGGGCCTACGAGCAGTACTTC
D: -; V: TRBV6-5; J: TRBJ1-4; size: once; CDR3: CASRAGQRNEKLFF; DNA: TGTGCCAGCAGGGCTGGACAGAGAAATGAAAAACTGTTTTTT
D: TRBD1; V: TRBV19; J: TRBJ1-3; size: -; CDR3: CASISLRGQGRSGNTIYF; DNA: TGTGCCAGTATCTCTCTTAGGGGACAGGGTAGAAGTGGAAACACCATATATTTT
D: TRBD1; V: TRBV27; J: TRBJ1-1; size: few; CDR3: CASSSLGTGRNTEAFF; DNA: TGTGCCAGCAGTTCCCTCGGGACAGGGAGAAACACTGAAGCTTTCTTT
D: -; V: TRBV7-2; J: TRBJ2-2; size: -; CDR3: CAGGTGELFF; DNA: TGTGCCGGGGGGACCGGGGAGCTGTTTTTT
D: -; V: TRBV18; J: TRBJ1-5; size: few; CDR3: CASSPTSGSPGQPQHF; DNA: TGTGCCAGCTCCCCGACGTCAGGGTCCCCGGGTCAGCCCCAGCATTTT
D: -; V: TRBV7-9; J: TRBJ1-6; size: few; CDR3: CASSGQMGSPLHF; DNA: TGTGCCAGCAGCGGACAGATGGGTTCACCCCTCCACTTT
D: -; V: TRBV5-1; J: TRBJ1-2; size: -; CDR3: CASSQGGQRSNYGYTF; DNA: TGCGCCAGCAGCCAAGGCGGGCAGCGATCTAACTATGGCTACACCTTC
D: TRBD1; V: TRBV5-6; J: TRBJ1-2; size: once; CDR3: CASSFRDRVDYGYTF; DNA: TGTGCCAGCAGCTTCCGGGACAGGGTCGACTATGGCTACACCTTC
D: -; V: TRBV3-1/TRBV3-2; J: TRBJ2-1; size: -; CDR3: CASSQESSEQFF; DNA: TGTGCCAGCAGCCAAGAATCTAGTGAGCAGTTCTTC
D: TRBD2; V: TRBV14; J: TRBJ2-7; size: -; CDR3: CASSQGRGAGDSYEQYF; DNA: TGTGCCAGCAGCCAGGGACGGGGTGCGGGAGATTCCTACGAGCAGTACTTC
D: -; V: TRBV7-3; J: TRBJ2-3; size: -; CDR3: CAEALLGAPTDTQYF; DNA: TGTGCCGAAGCGCTGCTGGGGGCCCCCACAGATACGCAGTATTTT
D: TRBD2; V: TRBV14; J: TRBJ2-1; size: -; CDR3: CASSFSPSGRGHNEQFF; DNA: TGTGCCAGCAGCTTCTCCCCTAGCGGGAGGGGACACAATGAGCAGTTCTTC
D: -; V: TRBV27; J: TRBJ1-4; size: -; CDR3: CASSQLGGDEKLFF; DNA: TGTGCCAGCAGTCAGTTGGGGGGGGATGAAAAACTGTTTTTT
D: -; V: TRBV7-2; J: TRBJ2-3; size: -; CDR3: CASSLVLESTDTQYF; DNA: TGTGCCAGCAGCTTAGTACTAGAAAGCACAGATACGCAGTATTTT
D: -; V: TRBV6-5; J: TRBJ1-3; size: -; CDR3: CATHKWGGSGNTIYF; DNA: TGTGCCACTCATAAATGGGGGGGCTCTGGAAACACCATATATTTT
D: TRBD1; V: TRBV6-4; J: TRBJ2-7; size: -; CDR3: CASSDTDGAQGVLFNYEQYF; DNA: TGTGCCAGCAGTGACACCGATGGGGCGCAGGGGGTCCTCTTTAACTACGAGCAGTACTTC
D: -; V: TRBV18; J: TRBJ1-2; size: -; CDR3: CASSPVPSGDGYTF; DNA: TGTGCCAGCTCACCCGTACCCTCAGGGGATGGCTACACCTTC
D: TRBD1; V: TRBV25-1; J: TRBJ1-2; size: few; CDR3: CASSEYERGRGYTF; DNA: TGTGCCAGCAGTGAATATGAGAGGGGGCGAGGCTACACCTTC
D: -; V: TRBV7-7; J: TRBJ1-1; size: -; CDR3: CARVNRAFF; DNA: TGTGCTCGAGTGAATCGGGCTTTCTTT
D: TRBD1; V: TRBV12-3/TRBV12-4; J: TRBJ1-2; size: -; CDR3: CASRGQHYGYTF; DNA: TGTGCCAGCAGGGGACAGCACTATGGCTACACCTTC
D: -; V: TRBV5-1; J: TRBJ2-2; size: -; CDR3: CATRTDPNTGELFF; DNA: TGCGCCACCAGGACAGACCCGAACACCGGGGAGCTGTTTTTT
D: -; V: TRBV20-1; J: TRBJ1-2; size: -; CDR3: CSVRQGIGYTF; DNA: TGCAGTGTTCGGCAGGGTATAGGCTACACCTTC
D: -; V: TRBV9; J: TRBJ2-7; size: -; CDR3: CASSVESGSSYEQYF; DNA: TGTGCCAGCAGCGTAGAATCCGGGAGCTCCTACGAGCAGTACTTC
D: -; V: TRBV20-1; J: TRBJ2-5; size: -; CDR3: CSASMGVETQYF; DNA: TGCAGTGCTAGTATGGGCGTGGAGACCCAGTACTTC
D: TRBD1; V: TRBV6-5; J: TRBJ2-7; size: -; CDR3: CASRRDRYYEQYF; DNA: TGTGCCAGCAGACGGGACAGGTATTACGAGCAGTACTTC
D: -; V: TRBV4-2; J: TRBJ1-3; size: -; CDR3: CASSQDYRRNTIYF; DNA: TGTGCCAGCAGCCAAGATTACAGGCGAAACACCATATATTTT
D: -; V: TRBV11-3; J: TRBJ2-2; size: -; CDR3: CASSFRLTGELFF; DNA: TGTGCCAGCAGCTTTAGATTAACCGGGGAGCTGTTTTTT
D: TRBD1; V: TRBV24-1; J: TRBJ2-7; size: -; CDR3: CATSDSGQGDYEQYF; DNA: TGTGCCACCAGTGACTCTGGACAGGGGGACTACGAGCAGTACTTC
D: -; V: TRBV18; J: TRBJ1-3; size: -; CDR3: CASSHSGGTGNTIYF; DNA: TGTGCCAGCTCACACTCAGGAGGTACTGGAAACACCATATATTTT